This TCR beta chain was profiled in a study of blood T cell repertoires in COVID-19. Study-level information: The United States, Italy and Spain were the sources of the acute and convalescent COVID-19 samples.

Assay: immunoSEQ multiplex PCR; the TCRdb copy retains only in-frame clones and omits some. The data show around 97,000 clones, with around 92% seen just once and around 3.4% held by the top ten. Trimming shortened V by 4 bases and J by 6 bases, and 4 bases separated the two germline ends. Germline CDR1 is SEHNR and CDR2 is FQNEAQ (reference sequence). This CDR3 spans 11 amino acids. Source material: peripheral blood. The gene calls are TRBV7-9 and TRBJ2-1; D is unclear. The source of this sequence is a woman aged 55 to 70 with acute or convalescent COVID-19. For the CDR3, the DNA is TGTGCCAGCAGCTCCGGCAATGAGCAGTTCTTC. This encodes CASSSGNEQFF.